This T cell receptor beta chain was sequenced in a study of OX40 agonist ivuxolimab in advanced cancers. Study summary: Enrolled patients in dose escalation had cancers that were hepatocellular carcinoma, melanoma, renal cell or head and neck cancer. Overall study findings and caveats: A proportion of nonresponders additionally exhibited low normalized T-cell clonal expansion. Clonal expansion in partial responders at 0.1-3.0 mg/kg ranked among the lowest.

Of note for this clone: Its antigen is not known.

Using immunoSEQ multiplex PCR, the repertoire was profiled, and TCRdb retains in-frame clones only, with some absent. The data contain over 70,000 clones, 80% to 90% of them seen just once; the ten biggest clones take up around 1.5%. The clonotype was recovered from an adult with an advanced solid tumor such as melanoma, head and neck, liver or kidney cancer. This sample comprised CD4+ or CD8+ T cells sorted from blood, obtained in a trial of the OX40 agonist ivuxolimab.

The CDR3: CASSPSPSWDEQYF. DNA for the CDR3: TGTGCCAGCAGCCCAAGCCCCTCATGGGACGAGCAGTACTTC. The V and J genes are TRBV7-6 and TRBJ2-7; no clear D. The V end lost 5 bases, the J end lost 5 bases, and 16 bases lay between the germline ends. The germline V gene encodes CDR1 SGHVS and CDR2 FNYEAQ. CDR3 length equals 14 residues.